Shown below are 31 T cell receptor beta chains from a single sample sequenced in a study of shared clonotypes between healthy human individuals. Data came from immunoSEQ multiplex PCR; TCRdb stores just in-frame clones and leaves some out. The repertoire holds about 1.5 million clones, with roughly 96% as singletons. The sequenced sample consisted of naive CD4+ T cells sorted from blood. Regarding subset: CD45RA+ positively selected. The receptors were gathered from a young man in good health.

This clone was picked up one time. This CDR3 reads CAAAGYSNQPQHF. In DNA, the CDR3 is TGTGCCGCGGCAGGGTATAGCAATCAGCCCCAGCATTTT. The chain employs TRBV28 and TRBJ1-5; TRBD1 is a possible D gene (5 bases). From germline, CDR1 is MDHEN and CDR2 SYDVKM. CDR3 length: 13 amino acids. V was trimmed by 11 bases and J by 0 bases, leaving 11 bases between them. The full variable domain, rest sourced from reference TRBV28 and TRBJ1-5, is DVKVTQSSRYLVKRTGEKVFLECVQDMDHENMFWYRQDPGLGLRLIYFSYDVKMKEKGDIPEGYSVSREKKERFSLILESASTNQTSMYLCAAAGYSNQPQHFGDGTRLSIL.

V and J are TRBV28 and TRBJ1-2; 7 bases line up with TRBD1. CDR3 length: 14 residues. The trim removed 7 bases at V and 3 bases at J, leaving 8 bases unmatched. The germline gives CDR1 MDHEN, CDR2 SYDVKM. The CDR3 coding sequence is TGTGCCAGCACCGGGACAGCTCTGGACTATGGCTACACCTTC. It encodes CASTGTALDYGYTF.

The J gene is TRBJ2-2, the V gene TRBV7-2; D is unclear. V lost 6 bases and J lost 7, with 12 bases in between. The CDR3 extends over 13 amino acids. CDR1 is SGHTA and CDR2 is FQGNSA in the germline V gene. CDR3 DNA sequence: TGTGCCAGCAGTCGGTCTCAAGTCGGGGAGCTGTTTTTT. It specifies CASSRSQVGELFF.

This clone was counted a single time. V usage is TRBV5-1 and J usage is TRBJ2-4; D is unresolved. The V and J ends lost 4 bases and 8 bases respectively, with 13 bases between them. Germline V gene sequence: CDR1 SGHRS, CDR2 YFSETQ. This CDR3 is built from 13 residues. The CDR3 protein is CASSETPVDIQYF. The CDR3 DNA follows: TGCGCCAGCAGCGAAACACCGGTGGACATTCAGTACTTC.

The J gene is TRBJ2-3, the V gene TRBV14, with a tentative D call TRBD2 (5 bases). Per the germline V gene, CDR1 is SGHDN and CDR2 is FVKESK. The CDR3 extends over 17 amino acids. V lost 0 bases and J 5 bases, leaving 18 bases between the germline ends. The DNA for the CDR3 is TGTGCCAGCAGCCAAGATCCTCTAGCCGATTTTTTAGATACGCAGTATTTT. This sequence encodes CASSQDPLADFLDTQYF.

The gene calls are TRBV28 and TRBJ2-7; D might be TRBD1 (6 bases). V lost 7 bases, J lost 7 bases, and 17 bases lay in between. In germline, CDR1 is MDHEN, CDR2 SYDVKM. This CDR3 has 13 residues. Here the CDR3 reads CASTLGGREEQYF. The CDR3, as DNA: TGTGCCAGCACCTTAGGGGGACGTGAGGAGCAGTACTTC. Variable domain in full (rest from reference TRBV28 and TRBJ2-7): DVKVTQSSRYLVKRTGEKVFLECVQDMDHENMFWYRQDPGLGLRLIYFSYDVKMKEKGDIPEGYSVSREKKERFSLILESASTNQTSMYLCASTLGGREEQYFGPGTRLTVT.

The V call is TRBV9, the J call TRBJ2-1; D possibly corresponds to TRBD1 (6 bases). Germline V CDR1 and CDR2: SGDLS, YYNGEE. The CDR3 spans 16 residues. V lost 0 bases and J 6 bases, leaving 16 bases between the germline ends. The CDR3 DNA follows: TGTGCCAGCAGCGTAGGCACAGGGTCTCGGGGCAATGAGCAGTTCTTC. Translation gives CASSVGTGSRGNEQFF.

The chain has TRBV28 and TRBJ1-1; tentatively, D is TRBD1 (5 bases). Deletions cut 2 bases from V and 5 bases from J, with 12 bases between. The CDR3 is made up of 14 amino acids. The germline gives CDR1 MDHEN, CDR2 SYDVKM. As DNA, the CDR3 is TGTGCCAGCAGTTTAGCCCCCGGGGGGACTGAAGCTTTCTTT. It yields the protein CASSLAPGGTEAFF.

V usage is TRBV28 and J usage is TRBJ1-1; tentatively, D is TRBD1 (6 bases). The V end was cut by 6 bases, the J end by 7 bases, with 18 bases between. Germline assignment: CDR1 MDHEN and CDR2 SYDVKM. The CDR3 covers 14 residues. The CDR3 reads CASSRGHANREAFF. CDR3 coding DNA: TGTGCCAGCAGCCGGGGACACGCCAACCGTGAAGCTTTCTTT. Based on the CDR3 plus reference TRBV28 and TRBJ1-1, the full variable domain is DVKVTQSSRYLVKRTGEKVFLECVQDMDHENMFWYRQDPGLGLRLIYFSYDVKMKEKGDIPEGYSVSREKKERFSLILESASTNQTSMYLCASSRGHANREAFFGQGTRLTVV.

J is TRBJ2-7 and V is TRBV6-5; D unclear. Germline-derived CDR1 and CDR2 are MNHEY and SVGAGI. V was shortened by 6 bases and J by 0 bases, with 12 bases between the two germline ends. The CDR3 extends over 14 amino acids. CDR3 in amino acids: CASRWTLSSYEQYF. The DNA of the CDR3 is TGTGCCAGCAGATGGACCCTTAGCTCCTACGAGCAGTACTTC.

The chain employs TRBV5-1 and TRBJ1-2; 7 bases match TRBD1. This CDR3 region has 16 residues. The germline V gene has CDR1 SGHRS and CDR2 YFSETQ. V shed 3 bases and J 0 bases; nucleotides not matched to a gene: 8. The CDR3 region is CASSSRDRNANYGYTF. As DNA, the CDR3 is TGCGCCAGCAGCTCCCGGGACAGAAACGCTAACTATGGCTACACCTTC. The entire variable domain, with the rest obtained from reference TRBV5-1 and TRBJ1-2, is as follows: KAGVTQTPRYLIKTRGQQVTLSCSPISGHRSVSWYQQTPGQGLQFLFEYFSETQRNKGNFPGRFSGRQFSNSRSEMNVSTLELGDSALYLCASSSRDRNANYGYTFGSGTRLTVV.

V and J are TRBV9 and TRBJ1-4; 8 positions agree with TRBD1. The V and J ends lost 4 bases and 5 bases, in that order; junction bases with no gene match: 4. The CDR3 spans 14 residues. Germline lookup yields CDR1 SGDLS and CDR2 YYNGEE. The CDR3 coding sequence is TGTGCCAGCAGCCAGGGACAGGTCAATGAAAAACTGTTTTTT. Its translation is CASSQGQVNEKLFF.

Here the CDR3 reads CASSYSSGYQPQHF. The CDR3 DNA sequence: TGTGCCAGCAGTTACTCGTCAGGCTATCAGCCCCAGCATTTT. The rearrangement links TRBV6-5 to TRBJ1-5; D ambiguous. CDR3 length: 14 residues. Trimming left V 0 bases short and J 5 bases short, with 8 bases between. CDR1 is MNHEY, CDR2 SVGAGI, per germline.

The table lists this clone with a few counts. V is TRBV7-2 and J is TRBJ1-2, with D perhaps matching TRBD1 (6 bases). CDR3 length: 14 amino acids. V lost 1 base, J lost 4 bases, and 10 bases lay in between. Germline assignment: CDR1 SGHTA and CDR2 FQGNSA. The CDR3, as DNA: TGTGCCAGCAGCTTAGTACAGGGCGGCTATGGCTACACCTTC. This encodes CASSLVQGGYGYTF.

The chain has TRBV5-1 and TRBJ2-3; 14 bases are shared with TRBD2. Germline CDR1 reads SGHRS; CDR2 reads YFSETQ. This CDR3 is built from 18 residues. V lost 4 bases to trimming and J lost 0 bases; unmatched junction nucleotides: 7. This chain's CDR3 is CASSRRTSGRRSTDTQYF. CDR3 DNA sequence: TGCGCCAGCAGCCGACGGACTAGCGGGAGGAGGAGCACAGATACGCAGTATTTT.

The J gene is TRBJ2-7, the V gene TRBV28, with 9 bases matching TRBD1. The CDR3 spans 16 residues. V dropped 10 bases and J dropped 5; count of bases not matched to a gene: 18. The germline V gene encodes CDR1 MDHEN and CDR2 SYDVKM. The CDR3 spells CATSPRPGTGINEQYF. The CDR3 DNA sequence: TGTGCCACCTCCCCCCGGCCCGGGACAGGGATAAACGAGCAGTACTTC.

The V call is TRBV6-4, the J call TRBJ2-2; D possibly corresponds to TRBD2 (5 bases). V lost 4 bases and J 7 bases, leaving 16 bases between the germline ends. There are 15 residues in the CDR3. Germline lookup yields CDR1 MRHNA and CDR2 SNTAGT. The CDR3 protein is CASSGGGLGNGELFF. The CDR3 nucleotides are TGTGCCAGCAGTGGTGGAGGATTGGGCAACGGGGAGCTGTTTTTT.

The chain recombines TRBV27 with TRBJ2-1; tentative D call: TRBD2 (6 bases). The CDR3 is 13 amino acids. The V end lost 7 bases, the J end lost 2 bases, and 9 bases lay between the germline ends. Germline CDR1 reads MNHEY; CDR2 reads SMNVEV (reference sequence). In DNA, the CDR3 is TGTGCCAGCATGCGCGGGACCTACAATGAGCAGTTCTTC. It yields the protein CASMRGTYNEQFF.

In its sample, this clone was seen a few times. The genes are TRBV7-4 and TRBJ1-2, with 7 positions matching TRBD1. CDR3 length: 11 amino acids. Germline-derived CDR1 and CDR2 are SGHVT and SQSDAQ. V lost 5 bases, J lost 14 bases, and 8 bases stayed unmatched. This chain's CDR3 is CASSTTGASTF. The CDR3 DNA follows: TGTGCCAGCAGCACCACAGGGGCAAGTACCTTC.

The chain has TRBV5-4 and TRBJ2-5; TRBD2 aligns across 15 bases. Germline V gene data show CDR1 as SGHNT and CDR2 as YYREEE (reference sequence). Trimming cost V 6 bases and J 1 base; bases outside gene matches: 7. There are 17 residues in the CDR3. The CDR3 protein is CASTKGLAGGPQETQYF. The CDR3 nucleotides are TGTGCCAGCACCAAGGGACTAGCGGGAGGTCCCCAAGAGACCCAGTACTTC. The full variable domain, in which reference TRBV5-4 and TRBJ2-5 provide the parts outside the CDR3, is ETGVTQSPTHLIKTRGQQVTLRCSSQSGHNTVSWYQQALGQGPQFIFQYYREEENGRGNFPPRFSGLQFPNYSSELNVNALELDDSALYLCASTKGLAGGPQETQYFGPGTRLLVL.

The genes are TRBV5-1 and TRBJ2-7, with TRBD2 matching 8 bases. Trimming took 4 bases from V and 4 from J; bases not matched to a gene: 10. The CDR3 has 15 amino acids. Looked up from germline, CDR1 is SGHRS and CDR2 is YFSETQ. The CDR3 sequence is CASSPMKSGSYEQYF. The DNA of the CDR3 is TGCGCCAGCAGCCCCATGAAGAGCGGGAGTTACGAGCAGTACTTC.

CDR3 in amino acids: CASTKGRGPYEQYF. DNA for the CDR3: TGTGCCAGCACCAAAGGGAGGGGTCCCTACGAGCAGTACTTC. The chain uses TRBV7-2 and TRBJ2-7, with 7 nucleotides matching TRBD2. V gave up 7 bases and J gave up 2 bases; unmatched junction bases: 8. The V gene's germline CDR1 is SGHTA and CDR2 FQGNSA. The CDR3 is 14 amino acids.

The V gene is TRBV7-9, the J gene TRBJ2-6; either TRBD1 or TRBD2 may fit D (5 bases each). The V end was cut by 5 bases, the J end by 0 bases, with 14 bases between. CDR3 length equals 17 residues. Per the germline V gene, CDR1 is SEHNR and CDR2 is FQNEAQ (reference sequence). This CDR3 is CASSHPGPISGANVLTF. As DNA, the CDR3 is TGTGCCAGCAGCCACCCGGGACCCATCTCTGGGGCCAACGTCCTGACTTTC.

The rearrangement joins TRBV28 to TRBJ1-5; D ambiguous. Looked up from germline, CDR1 is MDHEN and CDR2 is SYDVKM. The CDR3 is 13 amino acids. Trimming took off 2 bases at V and 3 bases at J, with 5 bases between the two ends. This CDR3 is CASSLVPNQPQHF. The CDR3 coding sequence is TGTGCCAGCAGTTTAGTTCCCAATCAGCCCCAGCATTTT.

Points on this clone: The same CDR3 is also encoded by other DNA sequences in this sample. This chain connects TRBV6-1 to TRBJ1-2; weak D call: TRBD1 (6 bases). The CDR3 runs to 13 residues. CDR1 and CDR2 (germline): MNHNS, SASEGT. V gave up 0 bases and J gave up 4 bases, with 6 bases separating them. This chain's CDR3 is CASSEAGGYGYTF. The CDR3 DNA follows: TGTGCCAGCAGTGAAGCAGGGGGCTATGGCTACACCTTC.

V is TRBV5-1 and J is TRBJ2-7, with D tentatively TRBD1 (6 bases). The CDR3 consists of 17 residues. The germline V gene encodes CDR1 SGHRS and CDR2 YFSETQ. Trimming pared 1 base from V and 0 bases from J, leaving 17 bases between. The CDR3 sequence is CASSLWGRQASSYEQYF. CDR3 in DNA: TGCGCCAGCAGCTTGTGGGGGCGGCAGGCTTCCTCCTACGAGCAGTACTTC.

The chain has TRBV29-1 and TRBJ2-3, with TRBD2 matching over 13 bases. This CDR3 comprises 16 residues. Looked up from germline, CDR1 is SQVTM and CDR2 is ANQGSEA. The V gene end was trimmed by 7 bases and the J gene end by 3 bases; junction bases not matched to a gene: 10. In DNA, the CDR3 is TGCAGCGCGACTAGCGGGAGGCGAGGTCGGACAGATACGCAGTATTTT. Its protein is CSATSGRRGRTDTQYF.

The chain carries TRBV27 and TRBJ2-5; weak D call: TRBD2 (6 bases). Germline CDR1 reads MNHEY; CDR2 reads SMNVEV (reference sequence). This CDR3 is 14 amino acids long. V was trimmed by 5 bases and J by 5 bases, leaving 15 bases between them. The DNA for the CDR3 is TGTGCCAGCAGTCTCATAGGGGAGGTGGAGACCCAGTACTTC. It codes for CASSLIGEVETQYF.

This clone has just one count. This sequence joins TRBV6-5 and TRBJ2-7; TRBD1 matches at 8 bases. The junction had 8 bases not matched to a gene; V was cut back by 3 bases and J by 1 base. Germline V lookup: CDR1 MNHEY, CDR2 SVGAGI. The CDR3 runs to 16 residues. CDR3 region: CASSYRVTGDSYEQYF. As DNA, the CDR3 is TGTGCCAGCAGTTATCGCGTGACAGGGGATTCCTACGAGCAGTACTTC.

V and J are TRBV18 and TRBJ1-4, with D tentatively TRBD1 (6 bases). The CDR3 totals 17 residues. Trimming pared 3 bases from V and 4 bases from J, leaving 18 bases between. Germline V CDR1 and CDR2: KGHSH, LQKENI. The DNA for the CDR3 is TGTGCCAGCTCACCGGGTTTTCCGGGACAAGTTAATGAAAAACTGTTTTTT. This gives the protein CASSPGFPGQVNEKLFF.

In regard to this clone: This sample includes further DNA sequences coding for the same CDR3. The rearrangement uses TRBV29-1 and TRBJ2-2; D is unresolved. Germline CDR1 and CDR2: SQVTM and ANQGSEA. The CDR3 contains 13 residues. V was trimmed by 3 bases and J by 1 base, leaving 6 bases between them. The CDR3 DNA reads as TGCAGCGTTGACGGCGGGAACACCGGGGAGCTGTTTTTT. It is translated as CSVDGGNTGELFF.